This T cell receptor beta chain was profiled in a study of neurological immune-mediated disorders (dated by TCRdb to the late 2010s). Concerning the study at large: Peripheral blood TCR-beta repertoires from HTLV-I-associated myelopathy (HAM/TSP) patients, multiple sclerosis patients and healthy controls were compared by UMI-based sequencing. Alongside PBMC samples, the set of more than 85 TCR-beta libraries contained longitudinal samples, technical triplicates, and paired CD4+ and CD8+ T-cell subsets that had been sorted. Longitudinal HAM/TSP and healthy donors were sampled at 3 time-points each (roughly 3-40 month intervals). The cohort was made up of about 68 subjects, consisting of around 14 HAM/TSP patients, roughly 35 multiple sclerosis patients and some 20 healthy controls. General study outcomes and caveats: TCR clonal expansion was highest in HAM/TSP patients and lowest in MS patients, with MS patients falling below even healthy controls. No identical CDR3 amino acid sequences were shared among expanded clones across subjects, suggesting private TCR-beta repertoires in all groups.

The time point label here, explained by the study, means: longitudinal time-point 2. Libraries from unsorted PBMCs were made from 2 million PBMCs kept in RNAlater at -80 degrees C until RNA extraction. Peripheral blood was subjected to Ficoll-Hypaque density gradient centrifugation to isolate PBMCs, which were then cryopreserved in liquid nitrogen. From cysteine to phenylalanine, the CDR3 is 15 amino acids long. The DNA shown is the 45-base CDR3, in frame from base 1. V is cut by 0 bases and J by 0 bases, and the space between the germline ends is 6 bases. The germline V gene specifies SGHDT as CDR1 and YYEEEE as CDR2. At least ten counts were recorded for this clonotype. The antigen it recognizes is unknown. No base quality values were provided; no much bigger clone lies one nucleotide off. cDNA was synthesized by template-switch 5'RACE using a primer with a 10-nucleotide random unique molecular identifier that tagged each TCR transcript. Every sequencing run yielded over 180 million TCR-beta sequences covering 15-18 subjects. The RNeasy kit was used to extract total RNA. The KAPA Real-time Library Amplification kit was used to amplify TCR-beta VDJ regions with primers for the TCR constant region and the 5'RACE anchor. Sample indexes and Illumina adaptors were added in a first PCR, after which library yield was increased in a second PCR. The roughly 650 bp TCR product was size-selected on a 2% E-gel SizeSelection system after Ampure bead purification. Before pooling, libraries had their quality checked on a Bioanalyzer, their concentration measured with Qubit, and their quantity determined with the Kapa Library Quantification kit. Paired-end 2 x 150 bp sequencing of the libraries was performed on an Illumina HiSeq 2500. To increase sequence diversity, roughly 24-32% phiX was spiked into each library pool. On the authors' methods: Quality-filtered reads were processed with the UMI-based MiGEC pipeline, and over 75% of raw TCR sequences were removed by the MiGEC pipeline during error correction. IMGT germline references were used for alignment of VDJ genes, and clonotypes were defined by a unique CDR3 amino acid sequence together with V-J genes. Clonal expansion, Shannon diversity, and CDR3 relatedness (CalcPairwiseDistances, ClusterSamples) were evaluated with VDJtools, and phylogenetic trees were built with CLCbio workbench. Clones with at least 8 unique UMIs were defined as expanded, with this threshold being based on coefficient-of-variation modelling across technical triplicates. The public reads were reanalyzed by TCRdb: fastp trimming at Q25, MiXCR alignment, in-frame beta chains only. Each entry merges the rows of one CDR3 protein and shows their most common DNA and genes. These V and J calls originate from TCRdb's pipeline instead of the authors' own analysis. A total of around 49,000 distinct CDR3 sequences appear in this sample, around 12% of them only once. The ten largest clones take up about 4.9% of the sample.

This receptor was taken from a male donor with HTLV-1-associated myelopathy (HAM/TSP). Material for sequencing was PBMCs. This receptor chain uses TRBV5-6 and TRBJ1-4; the D segment cannot be called with confidence. The CDR3 has the sequence CASSLVHATNEKLFF. The DNA sequence follows: TGTGCCAGCAGCTTGGTACATGCAACTAATGAAAAACTGTTTTTT.